Listed here are 20 T cell receptor beta chains from one sample, sequenced in a study of human T cells and chemical hapten exposure. Time point defined: patch test 3, about 24 weeks after DPC sensitization. The treatment: therapeutic diphenylcyclopropenone sensitization with weekly scalp DPC. One entry per CDR3 protein, called by TCRdb with MiXCR from the RACE reads. There are about 190,000 distinct CDR3 sequences in the sample; approximately 24% occur only once, and under 2.5% lies in the top ten. This specimen consisted of whole blood, obtained in connection with sensitization to the hapten diphenylcyclopropenone (DPC). Receptor source: a woman in her 40s with alopecia areata. Some clones in this sample may be carry-over from other donors' samples.

This chain uses TRBV6-6 with TRBJ2-7, with no clear D. The ends were cut back, 0 bases at V and 6 bases at J, with 6 bases in the middle. Germline values: CDR1 MNHNY, CDR2 SVGAGI (reference sequence). This CDR3 contains 12 residues. The CDR3 region is CASSYSAPEQYF. The CDR3 nucleotides are TGTGCCAGCAGTTACTCGGCCCCCGAGCAGTACTTC.

The CDR3, as DNA: TGTGCCAGCAGGTCGCAGGGGGCGGCTGGGGCCAACGTCCTGACTTTC. It codes for CASRSQGAAGANVLTF. V is TRBV6-5 and J is TRBJ2-6, with TRBD1 matching over 8 bases. With V trimmed by 6 bases and J by 2 bases, 6 bases remained unmatched. CDR1 is MNHEY and CDR2 is SVGAGI in the germline V gene. The CDR3 length is 16 residues.

The genes are TRBV12-5 and TRBJ1-3; no reliable D call. The V end was cut by 1 base, the J end by 0 bases, with 10 bases between. CDR3 length: 16 residues. The germline CDR1 and CDR2 sequences are LGHNT and FRNRAP. CDR3 in DNA: TGTGCTAGTGGTTTGGGGACCGGGAACTCTGGAAACACCATATATTTT. It encodes CASGLGTGNSGNTIYF.

In this sample, this clonotype turned up a few times. DNA for the CDR3: TGTGCCAGCGCACTCACTAAGTGGGAGCTGTTTTTT. Encoded protein: CASALTKWELFF. The chain uses TRBV7-2 and TRBJ2-2, with D unresolved. V gave up 8 bases and J gave up 9 bases, with 13 bases separating them. CDR3 length: 12 amino acids. Germline values: CDR1 SGHTA, CDR2 FQGNSA. The complete variable domain, with remaining parts taken from reference TRBV7-2 and TRBJ2-2, reads GAGVSQSPSNKVTEKGKDVELRCDPISGHTALYWYRQSLGQGLEFLIYFQGNSAPDKSGLPSDRFSAERTGGSVSTLTIQRTQQEDSAVYLCASALTKWELFFGEGSRLTVL.

The chain carries TRBV19 and TRBJ2-5, with D hard to call. V was pared by 2 bases and J by 0 bases, with 7 bases between. Germline V CDR1 and CDR2: LNHDA, SQIVND (reference sequence). This CDR3 region has 14 residues. Written as DNA, the CDR3 is TGTGCCAGTAGTATAATGGGGTACCAAGAGACCCAGTACTTC. Translated, it gives CASSIMGYQETQYF.

The V and J genes are TRBV3-1 and TRBJ1-1; TRBD1 agrees at 8 bases. The CDR3 loop spans 16 amino acids. After removal of 0 bases from V and 0 bases from J, the junction contained 3 bases not matched to a gene. Germline CDR1 and CDR2: LGHDT and YNNKEL (reference sequence). The CDR3 loop reads CASSQETGALNTEAFF. CDR3 nucleotide sequence: TGTGCCAGCAGCCAAGAGACAGGGGCTTTGAACACTGAAGCTTTCTTT.

The chain employs TRBV20-1 and TRBJ1-2; 10 bases fit TRBD1. V gave up 4 bases and J gave up 3 bases; unmatched junction bases: 8. CDR3 size: 15 residues. Germline lookup yields CDR1 DFQATT and CDR2 SNEGSKA (reference sequence). In DNA, the CDR3 is TGCAGTGCTATCAACACCGGGACAGGGGACTATGGCTACACCTTC. This encodes CSAINTGTGDYGYTF.

CDR3 loop: CSARPPRGSAGRDEQFF. The CDR3 DNA sequence: TGCAGTGCTAGACCCCCAAGGGGGAGCGCGGGTAGGGATGAGCAGTTCTTC. The V gene is TRBV20-1, the J gene TRBJ2-1; D perhaps matches TRBD1 (6 bases). Trimming left V 2 bases short and J 8 bases short, with 25 bases between. The CDR3 extends over 17 amino acids. Germline assignment: CDR1 DFQATT and CDR2 SNEGSKA (reference sequence).

The rearrangement links TRBV28 to TRBJ1-2; D may be TRBD1 (5 bases). V was pared by 2 bases and J by 2 bases, with 9 bases between. Germline CDR1 MDHEN, CDR2 SYDVKM. The CDR3 runs to 14 residues. The CDR3 reads CASSLGAGNYGYTF. DNA for the CDR3: TGTGCCAGCAGTTTAGGAGCAGGGAACTATGGCTACACCTTC.

This clonotype was recorded a few times. This rearrangement joins TRBV10-3 to TRBJ1-5; D gene unclear. Germline loops: CDR1 ENHRY, CDR2 SYGVKD. The CDR3 loop spans 14 amino acids. V lost 4 bases to trimming and J lost 6 bases, with 13 bases between them. This CDR3 is CAISGSGSGQPQHF. In DNA, the CDR3 is TGTGCCATCAGTGGTTCTGGGAGCGGTCAGCCCCAGCATTTT.

This clonotype showed up just a few times. V and J are TRBV20-1 and TRBJ2-7; D gene unclear. Germline V gene data show CDR1 as DFQATT and CDR2 as SNEGSKA (reference sequence). Trimming left V 3 bases short and J 0 bases short, with 9 bases between. CDR3 size: 13 residues. Here the CDR3 DNA reads TGCAGTGCTAGCGGCTCGCTCTCCTACGAGCAGTACTTC. Its protein is CSASGSLSYEQYF.

This clonotype was found a few times. The chain links TRBV6-1 to TRBJ1-1, with a possible D match to TRBD1 (6 bases). The CDR3 has 18 residues. The germline V gene has CDR1 MNHNS and CDR2 SASEGT. Deletions cut 4 bases from V and 0 bases from J, with 21 bases between. This CDR3 reads CASSATGPLALMNTEAFF. The CDR3 nucleotides are TGTGCCAGCAGTGCTACAGGGCCCCTAGCCCTCATGAACACTGAAGCTTTCTTT.

The chain links TRBV27 to TRBJ2-7; 7 bases match TRBD1. The CDR3 spans 14 residues. Germline CDR1 MNHEY, CDR2 SMNVEV (reference sequence). V lost 5 bases, J lost 0 bases, and 4 bases stayed unmatched. CDR3 loop: CASSNRDSSYEQYF. DNA of the CDR3: TGTGCCAGCAGTAACCGGGACAGCTCCTACGAGCAGTACTTC.

This clonotype has only a few counts. The rearrangement joins TRBV4-2 to TRBJ2-1; D is uncertain. Trimming removed 3 bases from V and 6 bases from J, with 6 bases in between. The CDR3 totals 12 residues. Germline values: CDR1 LGHNA, CDR2 YNFKEQ. Written as DNA, the CDR3 is TGTGCCAGCAGCCATGCGAGCAATGAGCAGTTCTTC. This translates into CASSHASNEQFF.

This chain connects TRBV20-1 to TRBJ2-7; 7 positions agree with TRBD2. V shed 0 bases and J 4 bases; nucleotides not matched to a gene: 9. Germline CDR1 reads DFQATT; CDR2 reads SNEGSKA (reference sequence). This CDR3 is 15 amino acids long. The CDR3 DNA reads as TGCAGTGCTAGAGATGTGGCTAGCGGACAATACGAGCAGTACTTC. Residues: CSARDVASGQYEQYF.

This clonotype was seen repeatedly, ten times or more. One end of the junction does not line up with germline, which may come from a read error. In DNA form, the CDR3 reads TGTGCCAGCAGTTTCGGAGAGACCCAGTACTTC. The encoded protein is CASSFGETQYF. The J gene is TRBJ2-5, the V gene TRBV5-1; no clear D gene. The CDR3 covers 11 residues. Germline V lookup: CDR1 SGHRS, CDR2 YFSETQ.

V gene TRBV29-1 combines with J gene TRBJ1-2, with D possibly being TRBD1 (6 bases). There are 14 residues in the CDR3. Trimming pared 7 bases from V and 6 bases from J, leaving 21 bases between. Germline loops: CDR1 SQVTM, CDR2 ANQGSEA. The CDR3 here is CSAIGGTAYDGYTF. CDR3 nucleotides: TGCAGCGCAATAGGGGGGACCGCTTATGATGGCTACACCTTC.

The chain carries TRBV6-5 and TRBJ1-5; no definite D call. V was cut by 5 bases and J by 2 bases, with 7 bases left in between. Germline V gene data show CDR1 as MNHEY and CDR2 as SVGAGI. The CDR3 covers 13 residues. The CDR3 sequence is CASSAARNQPQHF. The CDR3 nucleotides read TGTGCCAGCAGTGCGGCTCGCAATCAGCCCCAGCATTTT.

This clonotype was seen many times. This chain connects TRBV28 to TRBJ1-1; D remains unclear. The ends were cut back, 4 bases at V and 6 bases at J, with 12 bases in the middle. The CDR3 is 13 amino acids. Germline CDR1 and CDR2: MDHEN and SYDVKM. The CDR3 spells CASSSRLWSEAFF. In DNA form, the CDR3 reads TGTGCCAGCAGTTCCCGACTCTGGTCTGAAGCTTTCTTT.

This clonotype was counted ten times or more. The V call is TRBV20-1, the J call TRBJ2-6; no definite D call. Germline V lookup: CDR1 DFQATT, CDR2 SNEGSKA (reference sequence). V was cut by 3 bases and J by 0 bases, with 18 bases left in between. There are 18 residues in the CDR3. CDR3 loop: CSASESVGSSSGANVLTF. The CDR3 nucleotides are TGCAGTGCTAGTGAATCGGTTGGCAGTTCCTCTGGGGCCAACGTCCTGACTTTC.